The rows below give T cell receptor beta chains drawn from one sample of a study of T cell responses to AZD1222 COVID-19 vaccine. Using immunoSEQ multiplex PCR, the repertoire was profiled, and TCRdb retains in-frame clones only, with some absent. This sample's clone table lists over 120,000 clones. The sample taken for sequencing was peripheral blood. These receptors were taken from an adult in good health. CDR3s include the opening cysteine and the closing phenylalanine or tryptophan. D genes are given only for firm matches.

TRBJ1-1 | TRBV11-3 | . | CASSWGTNTEAFF
TRBJ2-2 | TRBV2 | TRBD1 | CASLRDSNTGELFF
TRBJ2-3 | TRBV9 | . | CASRGTLPTDTQYF
TRBJ1-4 | TRBV9 | . | CASSVGPLDGDEKLFF
TRBJ1-5 | TRBV5-1 | TRBD1 | CASRETGNSNQPQHF
TRBJ1-6 | TRBV11-1 | . | CASSLRNSPLHF
TRBJ2-7 | TRBV6-1 | . | CASSEAGGTPLEQYF
TRBJ1-2 | TRBV18 | . | CASSPVRAMEGYTF
TRBJ2-2 | TRBV4-1 | . | CASSQVNASPGELFF
TRBJ2-5 | TRBV9 | . | CASSVGSTQTETQYF
TRBJ2-5 | TRBV7-8 | . | CASSSNRGTQYF
TRBJ1-5 | TRBV21-1 | . | CASSKPRTEGLNF
TRBJ1-2 | TRBV7-2 | . | CASSPRQGGYTF
TRBJ1-1 | TRBV28 | TRBD1 | CASSFYGQGANTEAFF
TRBJ2-2 | TRBV6-5 | . | CASSYRFGRSGELFF
TRBJ2-2 | TRBV5-4 | . | CASSLEGPENTGELFF
TRBJ1-6 | TRBV5-1 | . | CASSSSPGSPLHF
TRBJ2-3 | TRBV27 | . | CASSLSLPRGGDTDTQYF
TRBJ2-2 | TRBV2 | . | CASSVWGGGELFF
TRBJ2-3 | TRBV11-2 | . | CASSLHSTDTQYF
TRBJ1-5 | TRBV6-4 | TRBD1 | CALFVDRGTFSNQPQHF
TRBJ2-5 | TRBV2 | . | CASRWQVQETQYF
TRBJ1-4 | TRBV25-1 | TRBD1 | CASSETGGKLFF
TRBJ1-2 | TRBV5-1 | . | CASSKGTQVAYGYTF
TRBJ1-1 | TRBV5-1 | . | CASSPPGDPNTEAFF
TRBJ1-2 | TRBV4-1 | . | CASSRTIEEGNYGYTF
TRBJ1-4 | TRBV19 | . | CASSIGLDGYEKLFF
TRBJ2-5 | TRBV19 | TRBD2 | CASSIAGGEPSGGPYQETQYF
TRBJ1-2 | TRBV30 | TRBD1 | CAWSVQGADDYGYTF
TRBJ1-1 | TRBV5-4 | . | CASSSFPRDSEAFF
TRBJ1-5 | TRBV24-1 | . | CATTGQGRANQPQHF
TRBJ1-2 | TRBV5-1 | TRBD1 | CASSPRTGNYGYTF
TRBJ1-2 | TRBV18 | TRBD1 | CASSLRTGTDFYGYTF
TRBJ2-1 | TRBV7-8 | . | CASSYYGNPQGDEQFF
TRBJ1-6 | TRBV19 | TRBD1 | CASSMGDRGNSPLHF
TRBJ1-1 | TRBV7-8 | . | CASSLAVGRNTEAFF
TRBJ1-6 | TRBV12-3/TRBV12-4 | . | CASSLGYNSPLHF
TRBJ2-7 | TRBV7-6 | . | CASSLEEGSYEQYF
TRBJ2-2 | TRBV7-9 | TRBD1 | CASSRRTGPNTGELFF
TRBJ1-1 | TRBV2 | TRBD1 | CASSPGTGNTEAFF
TRBJ1-6 | TRBV28 | TRBD1 | CATLDRGSYNSPLHF
TRBJ2-7 | TRBV13 | TRBD1 | CASSSPDRGLYEQYF
TRBJ1-5 | TRBV30 | TRBD1 | CAWSLRQGSAGQRSPPQHF
TRBJ2-7 | TRBV30 | . | CAWSARGRGEQYF
TRBJ1-1 | TRBV19 | . | CASTLMGGGTEAFF
TRBJ1-2 | TRBV11-1 | . | CASSLGHGYGYTF
TRBJ1-5 | TRBV13 | . | CASSGAGREGKRQPQHF
TRBJ1-2 | TRBV3-1/TRBV3-2 | . | CASSQDSWRARDYGYTF
TRBJ2-3 | TRBV4-2 | . | CASSQIGTLGDTQYF
TRBJ1-1 | TRBV7-8 | . | CATRGGTRGNTEAFF